This T cell receptor beta chain was identified during a study of cytomegalovirus exposure and HLA in healthy donors. Study-level results: A later analysis showed TCR association rates differing by HLA locus, peaking at DRB1 and lowest at HLA-C.

V trimming: 5 bases; J trimming: 5 bases; junction bases outside the gene matches: 12. The CDR3 length is 15 residues. CDR1 SGHRS and CDR2 YFSETQ come from the germline V gene. In regard to this clone: The antigen remains undetermined.

13 Jbeta primers and 60 Vbeta primers were used for the PCR. Repertoires were generated with immunoSEQ multiplex PCR, while TCRdb's copy carries only in-frame clones and drops some. The sample carries 120,000 to 150,000 clones, around three quarters recorded once. The receptor was derived from a woman between 40 and 50 years old in good health and CMV-seropositive. The V gene is TRBV5-1, the J gene TRBJ2-7, with TRBD1 identical over 8 bases. Sequencing was carried out using PBMCs. CDR3 DNA: TGCGCCAGCAGTCCTGCGTGGGCAGGGGGCGACGAGCAGTACTTC. This sequence encodes CASSPAWAGGDEQYF.